This T cell receptor (beta chain) was recovered during a study of OX40 agonist ivuxolimab in advanced cancers. The overall study: Ivuxolimab was delivered to patients intravenously every 2 weeks at doses spanning 0.01 to 10 mg/kg. The study reported partial responses in three patients: one hepatocellular carcinoma, two cutaneous melanoma. The study's findings and limits: Clones of CD4+ and CD8+ blood T cells grew by week 6 at doses of 0.1 to 3.0 mg/kg.

TCRdb keeps only in-frame clones here, not all; method: immunoSEQ multiplex PCR. Here the sample spans 70,000 to 85,000 clones, 94% being singletons. A word on this clone: Its antigen is unknown.

Deletions cut 6 bases from V and 10 bases from J, with 16 bases between. Germline V lookup: CDR1 MNHEY, CDR2 SMNVEV (reference sequence). The CDR3 runs 14 residues. Sample: CD4+ or CD8+ T cells sorted from blood, taken in a trial of the OX40 agonist ivuxolimab. The chain has TRBV27 and TRBJ1-6; D is possibly TRBD1 (6 bases). The clonotype comes from an adult with an advanced solid tumor such as melanoma, head and neck, liver or kidney cancer. The CDR3 DNA sequence: TGTGCCAGCAGCCCAGACAGGATCCTGTCACCCCTCCACTTT. Translation gives CASSPDRILSPLHF.